Described below is a single T cell receptor beta chain sequence and its context. This sample was included in a study of blood T cell repertoires in COVID-19. Study in general: From T cells, B-cell-depleted T cells, or PBMCs came the material, which was cDNA or gDNA.

The V and J ends lost 4 bases and 10 bases respectively, with 16 bases between them. The germline V gene has CDR1 MDHEN and CDR2 SYDVKM. The CDR3 totals 14 residues. Authors' analysis steps: From reference gene primer amplification, estimates of nucleated cell counts were derived. Produced via immunoSEQ multiplex PCR; TCRdb's table is partial and in-frame only. The D gene and trimming were derived from the DNA, and the V and J assignments and clone size from that table. The sample comprises 200,000 to 250,000 clones, about 87% of which are singletons, and over 3.5% rests with the top ten. Exposed enrollees had met someone with a PCR-confirmed or clinician-diagnosed COVID-19 case at some point within the 2 weeks before study entry.

This clonotype originated in a woman aged 30 to 39 who had been exposed to COVID-19. The chain employs TRBV28 and TRBJ1-4; TRBD1 might be the D (6 bases). The sequenced sample consisted of PBMCs or T cells enriched from blood (not recorded which). CDR3 amino acids: CASSWATGRIKLFF. The CDR3 coding sequence is TGTGCCAGCAGTTGGGCGACAGGAAGAATAAAACTGTTTTTT. Combining the CDR3 with reference TRBV28 and TRBJ1-4 gives the whole variable domain DVKVTQSSRYLVKRTGEKVFLECVQDMDHENMFWYRQDPGLGLRLIYFSYDVKMKEKGDIPEGYSVSREKKERFSLILESASTNQTSMYLCASSWATGRIKLFFGSGTQLSVL.